This TCR beta chain originates from a study of response to subunit inactivated influenza vaccine. Per the germline V gene, CDR1 is MDHEN and CDR2 is SYDVKM. V lost 8 bases, J lost 3 bases, and 6 bases stayed unmatched. The CDR3 length is 14 residues. TCRdb analysed the RT-PCR reads with MiXCR anew, one entry per CDR3 protein. There are about 650,000 distinct CDR3 sequences in the sample; roughly 14% occur only once, and around a tenth lies in the top ten. This clonotype was observed a handful of times. Its antigen is unidentified. Whole-study results and caveats: Authors suggested that a seasonal influenza vaccination recruits few new T cells each time.

Sequences were derived from PBMCs from blood, sampled roughly 12 days after vaccination. The chain uses TRBV28 and TRBJ2-2; 7 bases map to TRBD2. The clonotype comes from a man between 45 and 60 years old who received an inactivated influenza vaccine. The chain's CDR3 is CASDGGRYTGELFF. CDR3 in DNA: TGTGCCAGCGATGGCGGGAGATACACCGGGGAGCTGTTTTTT.